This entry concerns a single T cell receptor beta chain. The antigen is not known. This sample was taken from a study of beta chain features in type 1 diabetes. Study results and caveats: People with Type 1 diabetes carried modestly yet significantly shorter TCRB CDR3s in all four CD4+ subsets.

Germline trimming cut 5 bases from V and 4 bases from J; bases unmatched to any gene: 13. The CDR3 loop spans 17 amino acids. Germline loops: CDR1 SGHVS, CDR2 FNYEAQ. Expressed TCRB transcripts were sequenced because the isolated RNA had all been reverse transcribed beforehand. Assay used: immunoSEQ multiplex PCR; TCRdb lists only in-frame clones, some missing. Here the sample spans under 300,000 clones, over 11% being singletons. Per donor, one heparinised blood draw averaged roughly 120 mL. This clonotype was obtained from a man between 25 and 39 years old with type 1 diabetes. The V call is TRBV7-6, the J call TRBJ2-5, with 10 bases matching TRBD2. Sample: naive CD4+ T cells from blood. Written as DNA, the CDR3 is TGTGCCAGCAGCCCTCGAAAGCGGGAGGGCCTTGGAGAGACCCAGTACTTC. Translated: CASSPRKREGLGETQYF.